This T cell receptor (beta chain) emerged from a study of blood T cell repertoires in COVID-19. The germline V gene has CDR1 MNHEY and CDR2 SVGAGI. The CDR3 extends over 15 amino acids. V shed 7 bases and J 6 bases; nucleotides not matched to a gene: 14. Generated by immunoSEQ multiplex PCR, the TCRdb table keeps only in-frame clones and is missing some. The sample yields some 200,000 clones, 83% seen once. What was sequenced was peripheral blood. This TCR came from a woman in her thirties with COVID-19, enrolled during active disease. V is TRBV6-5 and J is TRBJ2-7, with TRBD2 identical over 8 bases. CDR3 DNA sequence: TGTGCCAGCAAAGCGGGAGTACTCATTCGGGGCGAGCAGTACTTC. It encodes CASKAGVLIRGEQYF.